This T cell receptor (beta chain) appears in the sequencing data of a study of radiation and T cells in renal cell carcinoma. The CDR3 totals 14 residues, both ends included. Germline-derived CDR1 and CDR2 are SNHLY and FYNNEI. Some clones are missing from TCRdb's copy, which holds only in-frame ones; the method was immunoSEQ multiplex PCR. The repertoire holds over 45,000 clones, with over 70% as singletons. Concerning this clone itself: No DNA is shown, since the ends of the CDR3 on it are uncertain; the CDR3 is the one TCRdb lists.

Regarding time point: baseline pretreatment blood. Sample treatment: 15 Gy SBRT to primary tumor, nephrectomy 4 weeks later. The V and J genes are TRBV2 and TRBJ1-4. The receptor comes from a man in his 60s with renal cell carcinoma. The material was blood, obtained from a patient whose treatment included radiotherapy and nephrectomy. Here the CDR3 reads CASILERLGEKLFF.